The TCR beta chain under discussion was sequenced for a study of blood T cell repertoires in COVID-19. At the level of the study: Samples taken during acute and convalescent COVID-19 were collected in the United States, Italy and Spain.

Trimming removed 7 bases from V and 0 bases from J, with 10 bases in between. Per the germline V gene, CDR1 is LNHDA and CDR2 is SQIVND (reference sequence). The length of the CDR3 is 14 residues. Per the study methods: Amplification with reference gene primers provided the estimates of nucleated cell counts. The data were produced by immunoSEQ multiplex PCR, yet TCRdb's version contains in-frame clones alone and is incomplete. V, J and clone size reflect that table, while D and trimming were determined from the DNA. The table includes 250,000 to 300,000 clones, approximately 89% detected once. Categorization into cohorts depended on clinical history that participants reported.

The chain recombines TRBV19 with TRBJ2-1, with D uncertain. Material for sequencing was PBMCs or T cells enriched from blood (not recorded which). This TCR came from a woman aged 45-59 years who had been exposed to COVID-19. For the CDR3, the DNA is TGTGCCAGTAAAGACTCCTACTCCTACAATGAGCAGTTCTTC. Encoded protein: CASKDSYSYNEQFF. The full variable domain, rest sourced from reference TRBV19 and TRBJ2-1, is DGGITQSPKYLFRKEGQNVTLSCEQNLNHDAMYWYRQDPGQGLRLIYYSQIVNDFQKGDIAEGYSVSREKKESFPLTVTSAQKNPTAFYLCASKDSYSYNEQFFGPGTRLTVL.